The source of this TCR beta chain is a study of blood T cell repertoires in COVID-19. Study at large: Acute and convalescent COVID-19 specimens originated in the United States, Italy and Spain. PBMCs, B-cell-depleted T cells, or T cells were the source of the cDNA or gDNA that made up the material.

Source study methods: Reference gene primer amplification in the assay estimated nucleated cell counts. The repertoire was sequenced with immunoSEQ multiplex PCR; TCRdb's copy has only in-frame clones and lacks some. V and J calls and clone size are as listed in that table; D and trimming were resolved from the DNA. The sample includes 60,000 to 85,000 clones, roughly 70% of them seen just once. CDR3 length equals 14 residues. V was cut by 6 bases and J by 2 bases, with 11 bases left in between. Germline V gives CDR1 MNHEY, CDR2 SVGAGI. The chain links TRBV6-5 to TRBJ1-3, with D possibly being TRBD1 (5 bases). The source of this sequence is a human donor with acute or convalescent COVID-19. The donor label of this sample is uncertain. Sequenced input: peripheral blood. DNA of the CDR3: TGTGCCAGCAGGTCAGGGTCCCCTGGAAACACCATATATTTT. It codes for CASRSGSPGNTIYF.